This TCR beta chain was recorded in a study of blood T cell repertoires in COVID-19. About the research overall: Samples of COVID-19 (acute and convalescent) were obtained from the United States, Italy and Spain.

Germline V CDR1 and CDR2: SNHLY, FYNNEI. CDR3 length equals 15 residues. The junction had 8 bases not matched to a gene; V was cut back by 3 bases and J by 5 bases. This clone was seen only once. Assay: immunoSEQ multiplex PCR; the TCRdb copy retains only in-frame clones and omits some. The sample lists about 72,000 clones, around 86% occurring once. The sequence was obtained from a woman aged 60-70 years with acute or convalescent COVID-19. Sequenced material: peripheral blood. The chain links TRBV2 to TRBJ2-5; the match to TRBD2 covers 8 bases. CDR3 protein: CASSELGLASETQYF. The CDR3 coding sequence is TGTGCCAGCAGTGAGCTCGGACTAGCTTCGGAGACCCAGTACTTC.